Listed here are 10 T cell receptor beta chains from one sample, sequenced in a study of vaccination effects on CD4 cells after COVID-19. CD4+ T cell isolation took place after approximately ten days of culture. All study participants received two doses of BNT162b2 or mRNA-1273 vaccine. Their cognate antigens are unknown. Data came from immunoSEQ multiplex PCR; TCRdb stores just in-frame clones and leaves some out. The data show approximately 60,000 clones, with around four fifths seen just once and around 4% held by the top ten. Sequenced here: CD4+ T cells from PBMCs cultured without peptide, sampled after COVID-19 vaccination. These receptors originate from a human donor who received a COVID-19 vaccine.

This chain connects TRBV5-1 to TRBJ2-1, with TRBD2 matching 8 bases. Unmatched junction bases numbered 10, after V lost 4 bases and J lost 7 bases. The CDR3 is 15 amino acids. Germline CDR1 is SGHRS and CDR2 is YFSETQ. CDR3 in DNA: TGCGCCAGCAGCGCCACTAGCGGCCCCGGGAATGAGCAGTTCTTC. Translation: CASSATSGPGNEQFF.

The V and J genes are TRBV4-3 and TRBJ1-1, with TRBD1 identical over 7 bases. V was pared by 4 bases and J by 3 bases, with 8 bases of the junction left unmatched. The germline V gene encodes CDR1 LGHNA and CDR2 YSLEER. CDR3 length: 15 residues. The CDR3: CASSREQGPDTEAFF. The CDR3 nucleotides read TGCGCCAGCAGCCGAGAACAGGGGCCGGACACTGAAGCTTTCTTT.

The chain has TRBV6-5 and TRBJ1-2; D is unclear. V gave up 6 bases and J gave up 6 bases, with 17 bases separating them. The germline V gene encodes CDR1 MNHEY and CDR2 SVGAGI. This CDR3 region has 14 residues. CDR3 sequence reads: CASRRRQTLHGYTF. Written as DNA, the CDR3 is TGTGCCAGCAGGCGGCGGCAGACTCTTCATGGCTACACCTTC.

CDR3 in amino acids: CASSMGGRAYGYTF. DNA for the CDR3: TGTGCCAGTAGTATGGGGGGGCGCGCCTATGGCTACACCTTC. The chain links TRBV19 to TRBJ1-2; tentatively, D is TRBD1 (6 bases). Trimming shortened V by 3 bases and J by 4 bases, and 12 bases separated the two germline ends. The germline CDR1 and CDR2 sequences are LNHDA and SQIVND (reference sequence). The CDR3 consists of 14 residues.

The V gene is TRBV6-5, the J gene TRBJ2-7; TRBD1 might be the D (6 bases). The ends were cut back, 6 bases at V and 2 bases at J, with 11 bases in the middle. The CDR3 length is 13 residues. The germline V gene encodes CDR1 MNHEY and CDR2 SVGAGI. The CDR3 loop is CASSEDSPYEQYF. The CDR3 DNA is TGTGCCAGCAGCGAGGACAGTCCCTACGAGCAGTACTTC.

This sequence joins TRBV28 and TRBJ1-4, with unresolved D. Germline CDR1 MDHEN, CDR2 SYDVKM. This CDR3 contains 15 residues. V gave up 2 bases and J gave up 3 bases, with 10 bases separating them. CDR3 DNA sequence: TGTGCCAGCAGTTTAATAGGTCCACCTAATGAAAAACTGTTTTTT. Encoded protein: CASSLIGPPNEKLFF.

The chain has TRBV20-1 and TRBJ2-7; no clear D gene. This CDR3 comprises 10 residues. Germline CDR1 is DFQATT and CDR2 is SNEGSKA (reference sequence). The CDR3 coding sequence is TGCAGCGTTTGGGCCCACGAGCAGTACTTC. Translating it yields CSVWAHEQYF.

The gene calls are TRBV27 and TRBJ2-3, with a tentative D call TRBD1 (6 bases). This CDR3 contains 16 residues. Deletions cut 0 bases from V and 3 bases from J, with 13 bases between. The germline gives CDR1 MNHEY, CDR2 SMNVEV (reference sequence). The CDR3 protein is CASSLSVGAPTDTQYF. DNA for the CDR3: TGTGCCAGCAGTTTATCTGTGGGGGCTCCAACAGATACGCAGTATTTT.

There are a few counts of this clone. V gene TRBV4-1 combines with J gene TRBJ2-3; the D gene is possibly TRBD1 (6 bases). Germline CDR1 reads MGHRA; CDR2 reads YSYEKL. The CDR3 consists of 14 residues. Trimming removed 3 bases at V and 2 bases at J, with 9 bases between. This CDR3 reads CASSQGHLTDTQYF. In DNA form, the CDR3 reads TGCGCCAGCAGCCAGGGACACCTCACAGATACGCAGTATTTT.

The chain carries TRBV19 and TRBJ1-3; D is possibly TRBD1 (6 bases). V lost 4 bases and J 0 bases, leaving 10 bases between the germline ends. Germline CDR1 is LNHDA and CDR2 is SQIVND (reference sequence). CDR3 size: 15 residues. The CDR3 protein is CASSNQGPSGNTIYF. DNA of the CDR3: TGTGCCAGTAGTAATCAGGGGCCCTCTGGAAACACCATATATTTT.